This TCR beta chain was documented in a study of cytomegalovirus exposure and HLA in healthy donors. PCR was performed using 60 Vbeta and 13 Jbeta primers. TCRdb's copy holds only in-frame clones and misses some; the assay was immunoSEQ multiplex PCR. The sample carries under 70,000 clones, roughly 85% recorded once. The CDR3 runs to 12 residues. Germline V CDR1 and CDR2: SQVTM, ANQGSEA. The trim removed 4 bases at V and 0 bases at J, leaving 0 bases unmatched. The V call is TRBV29-1, the J call TRBJ2-7; 7 bases align to TRBD2. The sample was PBMCs. The origin of this receptor is a woman younger than 45 in good health and CMV-seronegative. In DNA, the CDR3 is TGCAGCGTTGGGACTAGCTCCTACGAGCAGTACTTC. It yields the protein CSVGTSSYEQYF.